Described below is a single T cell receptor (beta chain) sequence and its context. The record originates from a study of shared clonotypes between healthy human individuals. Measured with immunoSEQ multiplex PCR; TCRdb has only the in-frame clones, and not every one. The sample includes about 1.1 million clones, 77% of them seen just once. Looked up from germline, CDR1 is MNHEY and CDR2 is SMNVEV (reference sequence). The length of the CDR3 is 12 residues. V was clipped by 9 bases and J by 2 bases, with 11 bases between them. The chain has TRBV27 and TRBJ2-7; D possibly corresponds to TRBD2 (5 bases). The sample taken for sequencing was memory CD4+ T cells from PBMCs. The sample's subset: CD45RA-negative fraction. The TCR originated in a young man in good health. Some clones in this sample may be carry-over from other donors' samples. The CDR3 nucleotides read TGTGCCAGTCGGCGGGTACCCTACGAGCAGTACTTC. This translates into CASRRVPYEQYF.